Detailed here is one T cell receptor beta chain. The target antigen is unknown. This record comes from a study of brain metastases from non-small cell lung cancer. Study conclusions and caveats: Compared with their matched primary tumors, approximately 64% of brain metastases showed expanded T-cell clones. Metastases had sparse T cells but largely shared repertoires with primaries. Fewer infiltrating T cells were found in brain metastases than primaries.

In germline, CDR1 is SGHAT, CDR2 FQNNGV. The junction had 9 bases not matched to a gene; V was cut back by 4 bases and J by 5 bases. This CDR3 has 18 amino acids. Using immunoSEQ multiplex PCR, the repertoire was profiled, and TCRdb retains in-frame clones only, with some absent. The table lists fewer than 2,000 clones, more than 85% of them singletons. Sequenced: tissue from a brain metastasis. The receptor comes from a donor aged 40 or over with non-small cell lung cancer. This sequence joins TRBV11-2 and TRBJ2-1, with TRBD2 matching over 15 bases. This CDR3 reads CASSSAGLAGGLNNEQFF. CDR3 nucleotides: TGTGCCAGCAGCTCCGCCGGACTAGCGGGGGGGTTAAACAATGAGCAGTTCTTC.